The rows below give T cell receptor beta chains drawn from one sample of a study of blood T cell repertoires in COVID-19. Sequencing used immunoSEQ multiplex PCR; TCRdb keeps in-frame clones, though not all of them. This repertoire shows hundreds of thousands of clones, 89% found once; its top ten account for approximately 5%. Sequenced sample: PBMCs or T cells enriched from blood (not recorded which). These receptors all stem from a man aged 55 to 70 who had recovered from COVID-19. Both conserved end residues are part of each CDR3. A D gene is named only where the DNA matches it firmly. Size is stated for part of the rows, as once, few or many counts, or as a class when the clone is expanded.

TRBV29-1	-	TRBD1	TRBJ2-2	TGCAGCGTTGACCCAGGACAGGGAACGAACACCGGGGAGCTGTTTTTT	CSVDPGQGTNTGELFF
TRBV10-3	-	TRBD1	TRBJ2-3	TGTGCCATCAGGACTCCGGGACAGAACACAGATACGCAGTATTTT	CAIRTPGQNTDTQYF
TRBV28	-	TRBD2	TRBJ2-1	TGTGCCAGCAGTTTGGGGGGACTAGCGGGAGTCAATGAGCAGTTCTTC	CASSLGGLAGVNEQFF
TRBV2	-	TRBD1	TRBJ2-7	TGTGCCAGCAGCCGGGACAGCTCCTACGAGCAGTACTTC	CASSRDSSYEQYF
TRBV18	-	-	TRBJ1-5	TGTGCCAGCTCACCAGGGAGGGTTAGCAATCAGCCCCAGCATTTT	CASSPGRVSNQPQHF
TRBV29-1	-	TRBD1	TRBJ1-5	TGCAGCGTTGCGGCCGGGACAGGGGTTCAGCCCCAGCATTTT	CSVAAGTGVQPQHF
TRBV3-1/TRBV3-2	-	-	TRBJ2-3	TGTGCCAGCAGCCAAGTAGACACAGATACGCAGTATTTT	CASSQVDTDTQYF
TRBV3-1/TRBV3-2	-	-	TRBJ2-7	TGTGCCAGCAGCCAAAGGGCAGGGTCCTACGAGCAGTACTTC	CASSQRAGSYEQYF
TRBV2	once	-	TRBJ1-6	TGTGCCAGCAGTGAAGAGCAGGGGAACCGTTCACCCCTCCACTTT	CASSEEQGNRSPLHF
TRBV28	-	-	TRBJ2-3	TGTGCCAGCAGCGAAGGGTACAGGAGCACAGATACGCAGTATTTT	CASSEGYRSTDTQYF
TRBV12-3/TRBV12-4	-	-	TRBJ1-2	TGTGCCAGCAGTTTGGCAGGCCGATGGGGCTACACCTTC	CASSLAGRWGYTF
TRBV5-1	-	-	TRBJ2-5	TGCGCCAGCAGAGCAGGAGAGACCCAGTACTTC	CASRAGETQYF
TRBV29-1	-	-	TRBJ1-1	TGCAGCGTCTGTACAGGGAACACTGAAGCTTTCTTT	CSVCTGNTEAFF
TRBV24-1	-	-	TRBJ2-1	TGTGCCACCAGTGATTGGCGGTACAATGAGCAGTTCTTC	CATSDWRYNEQFF
TRBV2	-	-	TRBJ1-4	TGTGCCAGCAGTGGGGACTCCGAAAAACTGTTTTTT	CASSGDSEKLFF
TRBV29-1	-	-	TRBJ1-3	TGCAGCGTTGAAAGGGGGACTGGAAACACCATATATTTT	CSVERGTGNTIYF
TRBV5-4	few	TRBD2	TRBJ2-7	TGTGCCAGCAGCCGCCTAGCGGCTGTGATCGGGGAGCAGTACTTC	CASSRLAAVIGEQYF
TRBV19	-	-	TRBJ2-5	TGTGCCAGTAGTAAGGTCGGCTACGGGGAGACCCAGTACTTC	CASSKVGYGETQYF
TRBV6-5	-	-	TRBJ2-3	TGTGCCAGCAGGGAGACGGGGGGCACAGATACGCAGTATTTT	CASRETGGTDTQYF
TRBV6-4	-	TRBD1	TRBJ2-7	TGTGCCAGCAGTACGGACAGGCTGAGCTCCTACGAGCAGTACTTC	CASSTDRLSSYEQYF
TRBV20-1	-	TRBD1	TRBJ1-5	TGCAGTGCTAGTTACGGGACAGGTGATCAGCCCCAGCATTTT	CSASYGTGDQPQHF
TRBV24-1	-	-	TRBJ2-7	TGTGCCACAGGGGACGGCGGGGCGAGTGAGCAGTACTTC	CATGDGGASEQYF
TRBV28	-	-	TRBJ1-2	TGTGCCACCCTAGGCGGGCAGGACTATGGCTACACCTTC	CATLGGQDYGYTF